This TCR beta chain came from a study of technical replicates of blood from a few donors. Measured with immunoSEQ multiplex PCR; TCRdb has only the in-frame clones, and not every one. The sample comprises roughly 45,000 clones, roughly nine tenths of which are singletons, and around 3.6% rests with the top ten. Material: PBMCs. This TCR came from a human donor in good health. Some clones in this sample may be carry-over from other donors' samples.

This CDR3 is CATSRELTGIRFF. CDR3 sequence (DNA): TGTGCCACCAGCAGAGAATTGACAGGAATCCGGTTCTTC. The rearrangement links TRBV15 to TRBJ2-1; a weak D match, TRBD1 (6 bases). This CDR3 has 13 residues. Germline-derived CDR1 and CDR2 are LNHNV and YYDKDF (reference sequence). Trimming took off 0 bases at V and 15 bases at J, with 15 bases between the two ends. Full variable domain (remainder filled in from reference TRBV15 and TRBJ2-1): DAMVIQNPRYQVTQFGKPVTLSCSQTLNHNVMYWYQQKSSQAPKLLFHYYDKDFNNEADTPDNFQSRRPNTSFCFLDIRSPGLGDTAMYLCATSRELTGIRFFGPGTRLTVL.